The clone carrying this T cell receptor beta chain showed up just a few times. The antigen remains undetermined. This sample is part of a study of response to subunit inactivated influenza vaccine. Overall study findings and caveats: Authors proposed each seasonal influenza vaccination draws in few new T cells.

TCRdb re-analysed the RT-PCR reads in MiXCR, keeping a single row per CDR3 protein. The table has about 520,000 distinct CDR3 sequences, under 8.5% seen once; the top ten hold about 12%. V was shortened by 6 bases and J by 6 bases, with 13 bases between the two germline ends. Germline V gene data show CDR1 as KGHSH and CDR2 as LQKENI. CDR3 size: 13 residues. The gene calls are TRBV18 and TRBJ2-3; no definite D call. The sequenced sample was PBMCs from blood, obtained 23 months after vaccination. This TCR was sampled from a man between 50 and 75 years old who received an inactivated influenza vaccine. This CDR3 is CASSPGFADTQYF. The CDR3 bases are TGTGCCAGCTCGCCGGGTTTTGCTGATACGCAGTATTTT.